This T cell receptor beta chain was identified in a study of blood T cell repertoires in COVID-19. Looking at the study overall: The analysed material was cDNA or gDNA that came from T cells, B-cell-depleted T cells, or PBMCs.

This CDR3 is 16 amino acids long. Trimming took off 0 bases at V and 7 bases at J, with 17 bases between the two ends. Germline V gene sequence: CDR1 SGHRS, CDR2 YFSETQ. Original processing methods: Reference gene primer amplification in the assay estimated nucleated cell counts. The protocol was immunoSEQ multiplex PCR, while the TCRdb copy is restricted to in-frame clones and leaves out a portion. V, J and clone size reflect that table, while D and trimming were determined from the DNA. Altogether about 55,000 clones are present, 75% to 95% being singletons, with the ten largest covering around 14%.

The specimen sequenced was peripheral blood. The V gene is TRBV5-1, the J gene TRBJ2-1; perhaps TRBD2 as D (5 bases). This sequence was found in a human donor with active COVID-19. The donor label of this sample is uncertain. The CDR3 region is CASSLEFGNVRNEQFF. CDR3 DNA: TGCGCCAGCAGCTTGGAGTTCGGGAACGTTAGGAATGAGCAGTTCTTC.